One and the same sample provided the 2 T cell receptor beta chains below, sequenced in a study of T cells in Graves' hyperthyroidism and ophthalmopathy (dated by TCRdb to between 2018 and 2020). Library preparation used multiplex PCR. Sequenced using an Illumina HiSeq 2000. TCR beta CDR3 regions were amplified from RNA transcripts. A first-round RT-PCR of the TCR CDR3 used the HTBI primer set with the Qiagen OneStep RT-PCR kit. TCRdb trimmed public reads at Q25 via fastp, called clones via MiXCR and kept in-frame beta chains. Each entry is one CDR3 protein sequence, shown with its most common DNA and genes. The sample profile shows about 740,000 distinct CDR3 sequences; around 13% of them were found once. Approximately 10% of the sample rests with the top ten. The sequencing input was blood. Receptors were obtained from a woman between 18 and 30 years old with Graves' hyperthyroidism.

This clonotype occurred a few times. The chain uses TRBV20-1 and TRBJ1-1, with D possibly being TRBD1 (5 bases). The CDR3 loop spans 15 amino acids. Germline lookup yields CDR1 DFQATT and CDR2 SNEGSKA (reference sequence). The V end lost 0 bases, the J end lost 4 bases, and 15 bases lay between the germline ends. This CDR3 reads CSARDLPERGTEAFF. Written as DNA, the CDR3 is TGCAGTGCTAGAGATCTCCCAGAAAGGGGCACTGAAGCTTTCTTT.

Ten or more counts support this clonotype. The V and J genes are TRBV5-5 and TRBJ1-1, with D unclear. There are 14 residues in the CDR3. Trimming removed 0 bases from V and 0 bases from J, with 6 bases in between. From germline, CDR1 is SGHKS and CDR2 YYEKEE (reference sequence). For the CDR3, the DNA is TGTGCCAGCAGCTTGGGGCCGGTGAACACTGAAGCTTTCTTT. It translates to CASSLGPVNTEAFF. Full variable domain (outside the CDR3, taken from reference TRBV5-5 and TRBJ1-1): DAGVTQSPTHLIKTRGQQVTLRCSPISGHKSVSWYQQVLGQGPQFIFQYYEKEERGRGNFPDRFSARQFPNYSSELNVNALLLGDSALYLCASSLGPVNTEAFFGQGTRLTVV.